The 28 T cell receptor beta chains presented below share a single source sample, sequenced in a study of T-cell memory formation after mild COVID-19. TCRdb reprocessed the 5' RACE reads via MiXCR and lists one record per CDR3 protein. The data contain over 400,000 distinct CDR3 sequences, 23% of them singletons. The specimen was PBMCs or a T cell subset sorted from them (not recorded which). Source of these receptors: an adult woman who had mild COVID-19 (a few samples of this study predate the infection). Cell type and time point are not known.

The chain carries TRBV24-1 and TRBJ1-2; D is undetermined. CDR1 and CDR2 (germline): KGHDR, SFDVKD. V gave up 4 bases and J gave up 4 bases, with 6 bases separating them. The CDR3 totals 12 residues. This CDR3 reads CATSDPIYGYTF. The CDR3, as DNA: TGTGCCACCAGTGACCCCATCTATGGCTACACCTTC.

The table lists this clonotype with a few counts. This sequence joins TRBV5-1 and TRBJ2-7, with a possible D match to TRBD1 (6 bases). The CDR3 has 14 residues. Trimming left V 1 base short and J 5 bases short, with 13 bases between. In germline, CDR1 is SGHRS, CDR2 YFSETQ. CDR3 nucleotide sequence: TGCGCCAGCAGCTTGCTACAGGGTAACAACGAGCAGTACTTC. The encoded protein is CASSLLQGNNEQYF.

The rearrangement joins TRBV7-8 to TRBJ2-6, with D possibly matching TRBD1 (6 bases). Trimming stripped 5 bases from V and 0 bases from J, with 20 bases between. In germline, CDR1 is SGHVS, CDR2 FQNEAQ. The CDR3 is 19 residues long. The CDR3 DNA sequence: TGTGCCAGCAGCATATACCGGGACACCTTTTTCTCTGGGGCCAACGTCCTGACTTTC. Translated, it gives CASSIYRDTFFSGANVLTF. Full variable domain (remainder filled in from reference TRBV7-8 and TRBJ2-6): GAGVSQSPRYKVAKRGQDVALRCDPISGHVSLFWYQQALGQGPEFLTYFQNEAQLDKSGLPSDRFFAERPEGSVSTLKIQRTQQEDSAVYLCASSIYRDTFFSGANVLTFGAGSRLTVL.

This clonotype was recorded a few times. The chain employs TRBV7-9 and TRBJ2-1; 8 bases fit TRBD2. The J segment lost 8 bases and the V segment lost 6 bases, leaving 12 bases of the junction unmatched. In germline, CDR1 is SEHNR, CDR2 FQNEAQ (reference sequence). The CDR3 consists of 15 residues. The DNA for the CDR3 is TGTGCCAGCAGTTCAGAGGGCGGGAGGCGCGATGAGCAGTTCTTC. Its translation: CASSSEGGRRDEQFF.

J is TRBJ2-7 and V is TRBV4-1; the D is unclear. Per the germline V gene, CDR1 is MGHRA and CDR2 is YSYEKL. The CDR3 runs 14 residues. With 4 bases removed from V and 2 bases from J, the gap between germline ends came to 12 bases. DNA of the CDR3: TGCGCCAGCAGCCCCCGACTTGGAACCTACGAGCAGTACTTC. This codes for CASSPRLGTYEQYF.

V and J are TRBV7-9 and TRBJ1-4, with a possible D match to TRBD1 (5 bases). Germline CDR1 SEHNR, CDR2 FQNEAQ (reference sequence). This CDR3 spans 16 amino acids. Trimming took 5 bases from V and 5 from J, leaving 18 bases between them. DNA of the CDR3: TGTGCCAGCAGCGCCGCCAAGGACGGGGGAAATGAAAAACTGTTTTTT. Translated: CASSAAKDGGNEKLFF.

In DNA form, the CDR3 reads TGTGCCAGCAGCTTAGCTGGTCCAGTTATCAAAGCTTTCTTT. This sequence encodes CASSLAGPVIKAFF. The rearrangement joins TRBV7-6 to TRBJ1-1; D remains ambiguous. Trimming removed 0 bases at V and 9 bases at J, with 14 bases between. The CDR3 is made up of 14 amino acids. CDR1 and CDR2 from the germline V gene are SGHVS and FNYEAQ.

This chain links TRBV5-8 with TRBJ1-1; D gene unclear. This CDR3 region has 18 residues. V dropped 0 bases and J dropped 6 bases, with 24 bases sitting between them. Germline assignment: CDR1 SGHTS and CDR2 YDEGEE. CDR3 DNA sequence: TGTGCCAGCAGCTTGGGGGTATTGAGTCAGTTTTTCTCCGCTGAAGCTTTCTTT. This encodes CASSLGVLSQFFSAEAFF.

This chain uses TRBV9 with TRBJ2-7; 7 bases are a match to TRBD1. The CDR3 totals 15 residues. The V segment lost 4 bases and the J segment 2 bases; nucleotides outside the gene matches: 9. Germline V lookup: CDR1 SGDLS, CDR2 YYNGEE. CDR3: CASSILDDRAYEQYF. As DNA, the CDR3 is TGTGCCAGCAGCATTTTGGACGACAGGGCCTACGAGCAGTACTTC.

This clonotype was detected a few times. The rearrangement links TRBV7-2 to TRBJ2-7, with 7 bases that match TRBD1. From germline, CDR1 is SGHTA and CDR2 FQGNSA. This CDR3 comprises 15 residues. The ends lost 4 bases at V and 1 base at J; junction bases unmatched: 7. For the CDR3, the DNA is TGTGCCAGCAGCTATAACAGGGGAAGGTCCTACGAGCAGTACTTC. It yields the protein CASSYNRGRSYEQYF.

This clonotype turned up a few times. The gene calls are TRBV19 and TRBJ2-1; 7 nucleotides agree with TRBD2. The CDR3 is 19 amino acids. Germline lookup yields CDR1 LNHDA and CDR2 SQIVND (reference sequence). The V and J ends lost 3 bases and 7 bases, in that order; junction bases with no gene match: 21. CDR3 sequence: CASSIFPKAGRRARNEQFF. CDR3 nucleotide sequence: TGTGCCAGTAGTATCTTCCCTAAAGCGGGAAGGCGAGCGAGGAATGAGCAGTTCTTC.

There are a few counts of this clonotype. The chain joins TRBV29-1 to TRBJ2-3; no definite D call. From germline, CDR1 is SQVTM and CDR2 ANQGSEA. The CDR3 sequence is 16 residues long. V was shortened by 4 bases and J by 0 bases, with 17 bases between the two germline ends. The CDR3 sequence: CSVVPRRQLSTDTQYF. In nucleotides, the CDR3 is TGCAGCGTTGTACCCCGACGGCAGCTTAGCACAGATACGCAGTATTTT.

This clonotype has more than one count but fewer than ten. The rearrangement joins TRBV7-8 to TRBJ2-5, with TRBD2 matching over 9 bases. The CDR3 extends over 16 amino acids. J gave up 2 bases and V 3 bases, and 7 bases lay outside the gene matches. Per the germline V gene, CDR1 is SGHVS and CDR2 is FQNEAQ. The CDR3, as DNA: TGTGCCAGCAGCTTCTCTAGCGGGAAACCGCAAGAGACCCAGTACTTC. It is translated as CASSFSSGKPQETQYF.

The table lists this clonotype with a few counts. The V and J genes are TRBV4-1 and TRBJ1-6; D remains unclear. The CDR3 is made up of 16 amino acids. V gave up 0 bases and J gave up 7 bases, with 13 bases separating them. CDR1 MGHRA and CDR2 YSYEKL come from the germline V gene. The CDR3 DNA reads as TGCGCCAGCAGCCAAGATGTGACGTCCTCGAATTCACCCCTCCACTTT. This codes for CASSQDVTSSNSPLHF.

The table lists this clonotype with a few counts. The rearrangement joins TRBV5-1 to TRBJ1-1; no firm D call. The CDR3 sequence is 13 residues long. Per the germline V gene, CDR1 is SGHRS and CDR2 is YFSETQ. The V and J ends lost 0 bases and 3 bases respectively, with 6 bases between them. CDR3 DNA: TGCGCCAGCAGCTTGGAAGCTCACACTGAAGCTTTCTTT. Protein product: CASSLEAHTEAFF.

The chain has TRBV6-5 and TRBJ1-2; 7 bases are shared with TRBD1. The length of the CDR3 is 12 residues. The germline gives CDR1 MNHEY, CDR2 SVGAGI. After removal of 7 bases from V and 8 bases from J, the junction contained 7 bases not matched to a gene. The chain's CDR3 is CASTTGDSGYTF. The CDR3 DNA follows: TGTGCCAGCACCACGGGGGACAGCGGCTACACCTTC.

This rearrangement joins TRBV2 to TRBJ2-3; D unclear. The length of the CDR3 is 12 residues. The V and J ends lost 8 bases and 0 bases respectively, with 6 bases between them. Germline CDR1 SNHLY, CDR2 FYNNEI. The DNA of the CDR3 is TGTGCCAGCCGTCTAAGCACAGATACGCAGTATTTT. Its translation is CASRLSTDTQYF.

The CDR3 DNA is TGTGCCAGCAGTTTAGTGACGGATCCGAGCCATTCACCCCTCCACTTT. Translation gives CASSLVTDPSHSPLHF. The chain joins TRBV12-3 or TRBV12-4 to TRBJ1-6; the D is unclear. The CDR3 is 16 amino acids. The V and J ends lost 1 base and 8 bases respectively, with 15 bases between them.

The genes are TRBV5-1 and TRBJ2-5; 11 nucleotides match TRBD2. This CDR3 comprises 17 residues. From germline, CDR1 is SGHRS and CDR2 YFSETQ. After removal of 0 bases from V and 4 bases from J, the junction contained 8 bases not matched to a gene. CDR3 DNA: TGCGCCAGCAGCTTGGGACACCGGCTAGCGGGAGGAGAGACCCAGTACTTC. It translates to CASSLGHRLAGGETQYF.

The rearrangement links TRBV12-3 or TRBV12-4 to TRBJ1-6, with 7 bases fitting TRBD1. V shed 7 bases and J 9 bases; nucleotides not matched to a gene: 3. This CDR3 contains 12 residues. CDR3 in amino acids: CASKGASSPLHF. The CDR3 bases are TGTGCCAGCAAGGGGGCAAGTTCACCCCTCCACTTT.

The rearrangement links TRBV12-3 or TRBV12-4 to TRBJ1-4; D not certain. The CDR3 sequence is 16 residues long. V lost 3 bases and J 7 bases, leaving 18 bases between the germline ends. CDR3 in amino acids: CASSFKTTVVREKLFF. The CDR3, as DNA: TGTGCCAGCAGTTTCAAGACTACGGTCGTCCGTGAAAAACTGTTTTTT.

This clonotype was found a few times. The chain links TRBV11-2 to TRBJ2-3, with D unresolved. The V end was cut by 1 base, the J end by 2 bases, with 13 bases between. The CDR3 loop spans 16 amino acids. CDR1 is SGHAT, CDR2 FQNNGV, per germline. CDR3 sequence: CASSLGALTPTDTQYF. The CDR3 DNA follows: TGTGCCAGCAGCTTAGGGGCCTTAACCCCCACAGATACGCAGTATTTT.

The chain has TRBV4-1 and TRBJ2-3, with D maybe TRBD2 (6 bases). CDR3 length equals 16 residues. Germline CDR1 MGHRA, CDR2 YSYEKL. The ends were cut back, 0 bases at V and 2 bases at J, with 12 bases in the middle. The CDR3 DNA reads TGCGCCAGCAGCCAAGAGGGACTGCCATTCACAGATACGCAGTATTTT. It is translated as CASSQEGLPFTDTQYF.

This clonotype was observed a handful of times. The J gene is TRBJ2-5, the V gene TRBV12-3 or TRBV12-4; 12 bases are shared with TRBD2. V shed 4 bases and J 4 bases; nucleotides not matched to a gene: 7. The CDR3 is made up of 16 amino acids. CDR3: CASSSPGGLAGETQYF. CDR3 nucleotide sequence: TGTGCCAGCAGTTCTCCGGGGGGACTAGCGGGAGAGACCCAGTACTTC.

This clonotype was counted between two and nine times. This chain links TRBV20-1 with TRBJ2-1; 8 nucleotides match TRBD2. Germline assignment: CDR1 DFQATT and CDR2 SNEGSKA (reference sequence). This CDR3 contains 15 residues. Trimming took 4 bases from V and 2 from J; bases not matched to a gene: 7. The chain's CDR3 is CSATSTSGTYNEQFF. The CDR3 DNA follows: TGCAGTGCTACCAGCACTAGCGGCACCTACAATGAGCAGTTCTTC.

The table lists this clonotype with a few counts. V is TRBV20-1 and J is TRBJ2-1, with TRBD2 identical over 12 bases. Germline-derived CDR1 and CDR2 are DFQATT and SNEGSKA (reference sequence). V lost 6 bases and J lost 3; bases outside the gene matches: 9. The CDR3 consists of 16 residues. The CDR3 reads CSANPGTSGYYNEQFF. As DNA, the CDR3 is TGCAGTGCAAACCCCGGGACTAGCGGGTACTACAATGAGCAGTTCTTC.

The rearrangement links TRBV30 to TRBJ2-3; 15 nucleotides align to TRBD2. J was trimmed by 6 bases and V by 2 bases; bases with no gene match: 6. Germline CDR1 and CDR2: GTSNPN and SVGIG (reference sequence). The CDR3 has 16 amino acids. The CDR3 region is CAWSWGLAGGPDTQYF. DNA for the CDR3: TGTGCCTGGAGTTGGGGACTAGCGGGAGGCCCCGATACGCAGTATTTT.

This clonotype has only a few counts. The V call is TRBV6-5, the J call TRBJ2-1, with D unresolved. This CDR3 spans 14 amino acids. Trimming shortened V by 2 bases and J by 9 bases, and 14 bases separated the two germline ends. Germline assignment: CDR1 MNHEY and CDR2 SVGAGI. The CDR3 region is CASSYLNGAGEQFF. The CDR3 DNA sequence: TGTGCCAGCAGTTACCTGAATGGAGCCGGTGAGCAGTTCTTC.